These 24 T cell receptor beta chains originate from one sample sequenced in a study of monozygotic twins with inflammatory bowel disease. TCRdb reprocessed the 5' RACE reads and keeps a single row for each CDR3 protein, giving no DNA. The data include over 150,000 distinct CDR3 sequences; the top ten clones carry about 2.4%. The source material was blood. The receptors come from a human donor with ulcerative colitis or Crohn's disease, or a healthy co-twin of an affected twin (not recorded which).

This chain uses TRBV7-3 with TRBJ1-1; TCRdb indicates TRBD1, and absent DNA this call remains unverified. Per germline, CDR1 SGHTA and CDR2 FQGTGA. This CDR3 contains 13 residues. CDR3 loop: CASSLSRVTEAFF.

CDR3: CASSPPMARGTDTQYF. This sequence joins TRBV18 and TRBJ2-3. Germline-derived CDR1 and CDR2 are KGHSH and LQKENI. The CDR3 consists of 16 residues.

The rearrangement uses TRBV7-9 and TRBJ2-7; TCRdb indicates TRBD1, and absent DNA this call remains unverified. Germline-derived CDR1 and CDR2 are SEHNR and FQNEAQ (reference sequence). The CDR3 loop spans 15 amino acids. The CDR3 spells CASSFAVTGAYEQYF.

V is TRBV3-1 and J is TRBJ2-5; TCRdb designates TRBD1, a call that cannot be tested without DNA. This CDR3 comprises 14 residues. Per the germline V gene, CDR1 is LGHDT and CDR2 is YNNKEL (reference sequence). CDR3 in amino acids: CASNRGPSQETQYF.

The chain carries TRBV12-3 or TRBV12-4 and TRBJ2-7. The CDR3 covers 13 residues. The CDR3 sequence is CASSLGRLYEQYF.

J is TRBJ2-1 and V is TRBV20-1; the TCRdb D gene call, TRBD2, has no DNA to confirm it. Germline assignment: CDR1 DFQATT and CDR2 SNEGSKA (reference sequence). CDR3 length equals 15 residues. The CDR3 is CSAPDSSGIFNEQFF.

The chain uses TRBV7-6 and TRBJ2-6; TCRdb's D gene call, TRBD1, goes unchecked for lack of DNA. Germline V gives CDR1 SGHVS, CDR2 FNYEAQ. CDR3 length: 18 amino acids. The chain's CDR3 is CASSLQGSGHSGANVLTF.

V is TRBV4-3 and J is TRBJ2-7. Per the germline V gene, CDR1 is LGHNA and CDR2 is YSLEER. The CDR3 is 16 amino acids. The CDR3 loop reads CASSQDRSQLPYEQYF.

This chain joins TRBV7-9 and TRBJ1-2; TCRdb outputs TRBD1, but without DNA this stays unchecked. This CDR3 spans 13 amino acids. Germline V gene sequence: CDR1 SEHNR, CDR2 FQNEAQ (reference sequence). CDR3 protein: CASSLATGRSYTF.

The CDR3 here is CASRGIAKNIQYF. V usage is TRBV4-1 and J usage is TRBJ2-4. CDR3 size: 13 residues. The germline gives CDR1 MGHRA, CDR2 YSYEKL.

The rearrangement links TRBV6-1 to TRBJ1-1; TCRdb designates TRBD1, a call that cannot be tested without DNA. The CDR3 is made up of 17 amino acids. Germline V CDR1 and CDR2: MNHNS, SASEGT. The CDR3 sequence: CASSEERGGPLGTEASF.

The rearrangement links TRBV19 to TRBJ1-1. The V gene's germline CDR1 is LNHDA and CDR2 SQIVND (reference sequence). The CDR3 runs 15 residues. Here the CDR3 reads CASSIPSFPETEAFF.

This rearrangement joins TRBV6-1 to TRBJ1-4. The CDR3 length is 14 residues. Per the germline V gene, CDR1 is MNHNS and CDR2 is SASEGT. CDR3 sequence: CASRPDTANEKLFF.

The chain has TRBV5-1 and TRBJ2-7; the D gene TCRdb calls, TRBD1, cannot be checked with no DNA. CDR1 is SGHRS and CDR2 is YFSETQ in the germline V gene. CDR3 length: 13 amino acids. CDR3 loop: CASSSEQGYEQYF.

The chain joins TRBV20-1 to TRBJ2-1. From germline, CDR1 is DFQATT and CDR2 SNEGSKA (reference sequence). CDR3 length: 13 amino acids. The CDR3 region is CSATLSSYNEQFF.

The chain joins TRBV7-3 to TRBJ2-2; TCRdb outputs TRBD1, but without DNA this stays unchecked. Germline CDR1 and CDR2: SGHTA and FQGTGA. The CDR3 has 15 amino acids. CDR3 region: CASSPLGGLDGELFF. Looking up the rest from reference TRBV7-3 and TRBJ2-2 gives the full variable domain: GAGVSQTPSNKVTEKGKYVELRCDPISGHTALYWYRQSLGQGPEFLIYFQGTGAADDSGLPNDRFFAVRPEGSVSTLKIQRTERGDSAVYLCASSPLGGLDGELFFGEGSRLTVL.

The chain couples TRBV6-2 or TRBV6-3 to TRBJ1-1; TCRdb gives TRBD1 as the D gene, but with no DNA this cannot be confirmed. The CDR3 runs 14 residues. The V gene's germline CDR1 is MNHEY and CDR2 SVGEGT. CDR3 loop: CASSRTAQRTEAFF.

The CDR3 spells CASSYGGQGYGYTF. V is TRBV28 and J is TRBJ1-2; TCRdb names TRBD1, which stays unverified in the absence of DNA. The CDR3 loop spans 14 amino acids. Germline CDR1 reads MDHEN; CDR2 reads SYDVKM.

The genes are TRBV15 and TRBJ1-5; the TRBD1 assignment by TCRdb is unverifiable without DNA. CDR3 length: 16 residues. Germline V CDR1 and CDR2: LNHNV, YYDKDF (reference sequence). This CDR3 reads CATSRDTTGVNQPQHF. The full variable domain, in which reference TRBV15 and TRBJ1-5 provide the parts outside the CDR3, is DAMVIQNPRYQVTQFGKPVTLSCSQTLNHNVMYWYQQKSSQAPKLLFHYYDKDFNNEADTPDNFQSRRPNTSFCFLDIRSPGLGDTAMYLCATSRDTTGVNQPQHFGDGTRLSIL.

The rearrangement links TRBV4-1 to TRBJ1-6. Looked up from germline, CDR1 is MGHRA and CDR2 is YSYEKL. The length of the CDR3 is 15 residues. CDR3 sequence reads: CASSQVSGRTSPLHF.

This rearrangement joins TRBV7-2 to TRBJ2-7; TCRdb's D call, TRBD1, is unchecked because there is no DNA. Germline values: CDR1 SGHTA, CDR2 FQGNSA. This CDR3 region has 15 residues. The CDR3 spells CASSPGTGGFYEQYF.

The gene calls are TRBV12-3 or TRBV12-4 and TRBJ1-1. The CDR3 runs to 16 residues. The CDR3 here is CASSFGLGFMNTEAFF.

J is TRBJ2-5 and V is TRBV7-9; the TCRdb D gene call, TRBD2, has no DNA to confirm it. Germline V gene data show CDR1 as SEHNR and CDR2 as FQNEAQ (reference sequence). CDR3 length: 17 amino acids. The CDR3 spells CASSSGTSGGNQETQYF.

This chain uses TRBV14 with TRBJ1-1; TCRdb picks TRBD1, but there is no DNA to check that call. Germline CDR1 and CDR2: SGHDN and FVKESK. The CDR3 is made up of 13 amino acids. The CDR3 protein is CASSQVRGAEAFF. Together with reference TRBV14 and TRBJ1-1, the CDR3 gives the full variable domain: EAGVTQFPSHSVIEKGQTVTLRCDPISGHDNLYWYRRVMGKEIKFLLHFVKESKQDESGMPNNRFLAERTGGTYSTLKVQPAELEDSGVYFCASSQVRGAEAFFGQGTRLTVV.